The clone carrying this TCR beta chain was recorded at least ten times. No antigen is known for it. The record originates from a study of T cells in Graves' hyperthyroidism and ophthalmopathy. Study findings and constraints: With a median lead of 6.5 months before onset, the model predicted ophthalmopathy.

The investigators amplified TCR beta CDR3 regions from RNA transcripts. First-round RT-PCR of the TCR CDR3 relied on the HTBI primer set. TCRdb processed the multiplex PCR reads anew with MiXCR; each CDR3 protein has one entry. The data hold about 420,000 distinct CDR3 sequences, with roughly an eighth observed a single time. The V and J ends lost 6 bases and 15 bases respectively, with 18 bases between them. CDR1 and CDR2 from the germline V gene are MDHEN and SYDVKM. The CDR3 loop spans 13 amino acids. The chain recombines TRBV28 with TRBJ1-6; D is unclear. The sample comprised blood. The receptor was derived from a woman in her late teens or twenties with Graves' hyperthyroidism. CDR3 nucleotide sequence: TGTGCCAGCAGCAAATCCCGGGCCGAGGGCCTCCACTTT. It is translated as CASSKSRAEGLHF.